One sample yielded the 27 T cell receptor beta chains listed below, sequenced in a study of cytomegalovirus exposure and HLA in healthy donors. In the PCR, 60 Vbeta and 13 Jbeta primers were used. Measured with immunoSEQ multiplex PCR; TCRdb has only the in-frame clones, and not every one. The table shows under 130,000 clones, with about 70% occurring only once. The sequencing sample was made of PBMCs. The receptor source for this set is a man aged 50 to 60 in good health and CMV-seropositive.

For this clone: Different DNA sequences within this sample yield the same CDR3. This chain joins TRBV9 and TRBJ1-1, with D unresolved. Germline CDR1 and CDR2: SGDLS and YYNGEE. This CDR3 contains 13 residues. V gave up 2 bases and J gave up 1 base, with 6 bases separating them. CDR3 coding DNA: TGTGCCAGCAGCGTGCAGTCGAACACTGAAGCTTTCTTT. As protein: CASSVQSNTEAFF.

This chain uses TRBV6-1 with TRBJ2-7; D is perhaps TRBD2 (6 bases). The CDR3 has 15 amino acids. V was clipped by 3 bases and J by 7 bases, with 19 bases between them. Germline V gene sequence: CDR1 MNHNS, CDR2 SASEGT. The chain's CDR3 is CASSEILRLGTEQYF. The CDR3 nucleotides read TGTGCCAGCAGTGAGATTTTACGGCTGGGGACTGAGCAGTACTTC.

CDR3 in DNA: TGTGCCAGCAGTTTACTAGCCGGGACAGGGGACTATGGCTACACCTTC. It specifies CASSLLAGTGDYGYTF. The chain carries TRBV28 and TRBJ1-2; 10 nucleotides agree with TRBD1. Germline V lookup: CDR1 MDHEN, CDR2 SYDVKM. There are 16 residues in the CDR3. The V gene end was trimmed by 2 bases and the J gene end by 3 bases; junction bases not matched to a gene: 6.

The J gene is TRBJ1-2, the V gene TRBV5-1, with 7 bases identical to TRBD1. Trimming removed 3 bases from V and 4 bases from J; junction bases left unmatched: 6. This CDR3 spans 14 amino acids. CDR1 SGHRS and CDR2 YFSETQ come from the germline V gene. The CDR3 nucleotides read TGCGCCAGCAGCTCCTCCGGGACAGCCTATGGCTACACCTTC. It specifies CASSSSGTAYGYTF.

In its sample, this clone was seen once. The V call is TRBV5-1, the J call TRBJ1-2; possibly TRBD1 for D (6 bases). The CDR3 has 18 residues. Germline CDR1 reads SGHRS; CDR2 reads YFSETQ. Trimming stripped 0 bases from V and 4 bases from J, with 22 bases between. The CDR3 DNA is TGCGCCAGCAGCTTGGCCCCCCAGGGCGGACAGCCTCTCTATGGCTACACCTTC. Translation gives CASSLAPQGGQPLYGYTF.

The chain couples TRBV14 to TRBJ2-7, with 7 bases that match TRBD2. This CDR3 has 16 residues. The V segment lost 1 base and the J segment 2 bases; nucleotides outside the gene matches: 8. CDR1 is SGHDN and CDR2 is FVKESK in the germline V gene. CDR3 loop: CASSQAGWTRTYEQYF. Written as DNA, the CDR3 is TGTGCCAGCAGCCAAGCTGGGTGGACTAGGACCTACGAGCAGTACTTC.

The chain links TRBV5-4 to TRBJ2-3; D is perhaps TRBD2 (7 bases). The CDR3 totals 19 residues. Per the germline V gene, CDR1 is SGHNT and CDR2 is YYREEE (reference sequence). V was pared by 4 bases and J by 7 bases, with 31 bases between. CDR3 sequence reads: CASSRLGGRAGNRQNTQYF. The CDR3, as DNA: TGTGCCAGCAGCCGCCTAGGGGGGAGGGCGGGGAACCGCCAGAATACGCAGTATTTT. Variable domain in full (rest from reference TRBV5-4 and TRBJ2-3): ETGVTQSPTHLIKTRGQQVTLRCSSQSGHNTVSWYQQALGQGPQFIFQYYREEENGRGNFPPRFSGLQFPNYSSELNVNALELDDSALYLCASSRLGGRAGNRQNTQYFGPGTRLTVL.

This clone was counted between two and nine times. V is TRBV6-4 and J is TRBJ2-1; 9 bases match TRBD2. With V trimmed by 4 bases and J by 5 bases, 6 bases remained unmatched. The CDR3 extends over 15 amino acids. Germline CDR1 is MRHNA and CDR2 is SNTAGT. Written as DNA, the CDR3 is TGTGCCAGCAGTGCGGTGCTAGCGGGGCACAATGAGCAGTTCTTC. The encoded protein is CASSAVLAGHNEQFF.

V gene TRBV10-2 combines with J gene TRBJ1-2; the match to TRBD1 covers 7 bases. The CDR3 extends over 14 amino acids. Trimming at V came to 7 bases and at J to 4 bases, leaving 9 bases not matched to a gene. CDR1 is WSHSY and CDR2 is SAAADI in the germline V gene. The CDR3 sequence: CASTFTRDSYGYTF. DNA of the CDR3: TGCGCCAGCACTTTTACCCGGGACAGCTATGGCTACACCTTC.

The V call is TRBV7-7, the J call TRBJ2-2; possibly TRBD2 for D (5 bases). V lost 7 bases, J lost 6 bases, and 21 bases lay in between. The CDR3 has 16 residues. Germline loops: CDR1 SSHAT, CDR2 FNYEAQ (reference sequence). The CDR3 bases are TGTGCCAGCACCTTTGGCGTAGGGAGAGGATCCGGGGAGCTGTTTTTT. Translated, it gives CASTFGVGRGSGELFF.

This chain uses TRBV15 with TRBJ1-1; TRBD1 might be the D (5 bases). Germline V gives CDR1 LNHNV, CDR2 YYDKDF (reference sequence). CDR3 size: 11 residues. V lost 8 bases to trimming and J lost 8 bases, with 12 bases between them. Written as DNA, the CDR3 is TGTGCCACCCAAAGGGGCCTAGAAGCTTTCTTT. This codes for CATQRGLEAFF.

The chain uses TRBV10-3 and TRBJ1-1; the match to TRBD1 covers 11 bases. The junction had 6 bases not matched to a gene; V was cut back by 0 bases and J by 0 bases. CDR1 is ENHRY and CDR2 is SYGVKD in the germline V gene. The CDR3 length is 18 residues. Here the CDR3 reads CAISESGTGGGMNTEAFF. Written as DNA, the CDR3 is TGTGCCATCAGTGAGTCGGGGACAGGGGGGGGGATGAACACTGAAGCTTTCTTT.

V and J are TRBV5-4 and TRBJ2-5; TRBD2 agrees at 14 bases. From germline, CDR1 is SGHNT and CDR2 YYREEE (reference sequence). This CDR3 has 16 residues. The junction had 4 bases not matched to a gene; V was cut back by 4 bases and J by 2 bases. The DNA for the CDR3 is TGTGCCAGCAGCCTCGGACTAGCGGGAGGACAAGAGACCCAGTACTTC. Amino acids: CASSLGLAGGQETQYF.

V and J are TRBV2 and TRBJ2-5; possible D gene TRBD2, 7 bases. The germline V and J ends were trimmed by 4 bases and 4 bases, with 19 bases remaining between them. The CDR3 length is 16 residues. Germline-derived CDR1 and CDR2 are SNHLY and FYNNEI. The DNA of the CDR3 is TGTGCCAGCAGTGGGCCCCCAGGGGCGGGAGCAGAGACCCAGTACTTC. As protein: CASSGPPGAGAETQYF.

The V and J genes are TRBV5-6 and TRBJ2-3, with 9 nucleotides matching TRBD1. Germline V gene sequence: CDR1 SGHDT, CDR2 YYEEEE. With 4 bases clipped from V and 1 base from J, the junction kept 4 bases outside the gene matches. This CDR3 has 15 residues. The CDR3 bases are TGTGCCAGCAGCCGCGGGGACAGGGGCACAGATACGCAGTATTTT. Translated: CASSRGDRGTDTQYF.

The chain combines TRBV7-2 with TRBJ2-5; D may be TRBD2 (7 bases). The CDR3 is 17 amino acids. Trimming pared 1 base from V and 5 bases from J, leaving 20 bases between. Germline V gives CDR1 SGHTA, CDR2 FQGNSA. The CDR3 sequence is CASSLDWGRGPGETQYF. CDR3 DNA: TGTGCCAGCAGCTTAGACTGGGGGCGGGGGCCGGGGGAGACCCAGTACTTC.

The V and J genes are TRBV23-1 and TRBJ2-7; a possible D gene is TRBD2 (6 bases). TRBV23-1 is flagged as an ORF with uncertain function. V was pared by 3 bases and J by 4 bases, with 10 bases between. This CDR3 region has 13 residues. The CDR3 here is CASSHIGTYEQYF. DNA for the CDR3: TGCGCCAGCAGTCACATCGGGACTTACGAGCAGTACTTC.

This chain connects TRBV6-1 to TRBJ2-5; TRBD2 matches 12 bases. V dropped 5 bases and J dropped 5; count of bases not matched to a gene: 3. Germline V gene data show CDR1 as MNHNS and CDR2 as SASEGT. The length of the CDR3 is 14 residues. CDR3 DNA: TGTGCCAGCAGTTCCGGACTAGCGGGGGAGACCCAGTACTTC. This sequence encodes CASSSGLAGETQYF.

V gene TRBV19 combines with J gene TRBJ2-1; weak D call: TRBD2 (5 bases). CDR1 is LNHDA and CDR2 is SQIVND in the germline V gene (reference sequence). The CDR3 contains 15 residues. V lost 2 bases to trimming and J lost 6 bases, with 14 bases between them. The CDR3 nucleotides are TGTGCCAGTAGTATACTAGCAGCCCGCGGCAATGAGCAGTTCTTC. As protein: CASSILAARGNEQFF.

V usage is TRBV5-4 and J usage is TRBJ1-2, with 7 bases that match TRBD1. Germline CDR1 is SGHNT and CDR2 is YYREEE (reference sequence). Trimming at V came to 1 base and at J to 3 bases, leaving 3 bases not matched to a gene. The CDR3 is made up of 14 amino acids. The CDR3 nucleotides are TGTGCCAGCAGCTTGCGGACAGGTGACTATGGCTACACCTTC. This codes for CASSLRTGDYGYTF.

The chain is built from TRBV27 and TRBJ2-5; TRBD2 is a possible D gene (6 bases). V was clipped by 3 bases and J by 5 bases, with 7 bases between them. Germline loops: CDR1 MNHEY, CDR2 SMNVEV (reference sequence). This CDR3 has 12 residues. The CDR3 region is CASSFREETQYF. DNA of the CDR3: TGTGCCAGCAGTTTCCGGGAGGAGACCCAGTACTTC.

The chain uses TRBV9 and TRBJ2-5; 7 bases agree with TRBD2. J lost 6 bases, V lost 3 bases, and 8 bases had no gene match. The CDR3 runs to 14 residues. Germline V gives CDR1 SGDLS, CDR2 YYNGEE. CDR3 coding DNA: TGTGCCAGCAGCGACGCGGGAGAGGCCAAGACCCAGTACTTC. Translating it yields CASSDAGEAKTQYF.

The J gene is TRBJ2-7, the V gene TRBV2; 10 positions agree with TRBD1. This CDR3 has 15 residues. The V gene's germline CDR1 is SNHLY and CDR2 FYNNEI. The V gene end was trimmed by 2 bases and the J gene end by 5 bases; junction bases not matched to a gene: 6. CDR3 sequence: CASSETTGTGDEQYF. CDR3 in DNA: TGTGCCAGCAGTGAAACCACCGGGACAGGGGACGAGCAGTACTTC.

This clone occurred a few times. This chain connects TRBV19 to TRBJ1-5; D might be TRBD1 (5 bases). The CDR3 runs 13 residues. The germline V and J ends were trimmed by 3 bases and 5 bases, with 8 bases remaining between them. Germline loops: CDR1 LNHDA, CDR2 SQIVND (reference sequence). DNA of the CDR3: TGTGCCAGTAGTATGGGGGGGGATCAGCCCCAGCATTTT. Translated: CASSMGGDQPQHF.

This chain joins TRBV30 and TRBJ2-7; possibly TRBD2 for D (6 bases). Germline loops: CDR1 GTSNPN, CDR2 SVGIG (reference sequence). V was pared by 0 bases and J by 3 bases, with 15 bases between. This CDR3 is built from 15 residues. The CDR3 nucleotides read TGTGCCTGGAGTGTACTCGGGGGAAACGGCTACGAGCAGTACTTC. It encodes CAWSVLGGNGYEQYF.

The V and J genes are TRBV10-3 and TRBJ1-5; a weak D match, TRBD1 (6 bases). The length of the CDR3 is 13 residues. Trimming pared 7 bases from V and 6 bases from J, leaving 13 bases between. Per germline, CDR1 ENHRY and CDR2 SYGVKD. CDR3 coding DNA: TGTGCCATCAAGGGACAAGGAGGTCAGCCCCAGCATTTT. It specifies CAIKGQGGQPQHF.

The CDR3 region is CASSPRLAGDNEQFF. CDR3 DNA: TGTGCCAGCAGCCCACGACTAGCGGGAGACAATGAGCAGTTCTTC. The chain combines TRBV9 with TRBJ2-1; TRBD2 aligns across 12 bases. Germline loops: CDR1 SGDLS, CDR2 YYNGEE. This CDR3 is built from 15 residues. Germline trimming cut 4 bases from V and 5 bases from J; bases unmatched to any gene: 4. The variable domain in full, completed from reference TRBV9 and TRBJ2-1, reads DSGVTQTPKHLITATGQRVTLRCSPRSGDLSVYWYQQSLDQGLQFLIQYYNGEERAKGNILERFSAQQFPDLHSELNLSSLELGDSALYFCASSPRLAGDNEQFFGPGTRLTVL.